Detailed here is one T cell receptor (beta chain). Its cognate antigen has yet to be identified. Qualities for individual bases were not recorded, and no much larger clone is one base off. V gives up 6 bases and J gives up 2 bases, and the segment between their germline ends measures 10 bases. Spanning cysteine to phenylalanine, the CDR3 consists of 14 amino acids. Kept here is only the CDR3 DNA, which spans 42 bases and is read in frame from base 1. Reading the germline V gene gives CDR1 MNHEY and CDR2 SVGAGI. This sample was taken from a study of T cell clones after liver transplantation (dated by TCRdb to the late 2010s). In the study overall: ITN030ST, the source of the samples, was a randomized trial that attempted immunosuppression withdrawal within 2 years of liver transplantation. Donor-reactive T cell clones were identified using TCRbeta sequencing after a pre-transplant mixed lymphocyte reaction and were then followed in post-transplant blood. Third party-reactive TCRbeta sequences were also identified from pre-transplant MLRs to serve as an antigen-independent comparator for donor-reactive sequences. Of the eight recipients, a few were HCV-positive, while the remaining recipients had been transplanted for non-autoimmune, non-viral indications. Until randomization at 12-24 months post-transplant, subjects were given standard immunosuppression, with no induction therapy. Tolerance was defined as complete immunosuppression withdrawal for at least one year with no rise in liver enzymes beyond twice the upper limit of normal. Blood samples were taken pre-transplant, pre-randomization before withdrawal, and post-randomization after full withdrawal or failed withdrawal. The study cohort included 8 liver transplant recipients, of whom 3 were classified as tolerant and 5 as non-tolerant.

Thawed unstimulated PBMCs were stained for CD3, CD4 and CD8 and FACS-sorted into CD3+CD4+ and CD3+CD8+ populations. Each of the 8 studied subjects was randomized to immunosuppression withdrawal. The Qiagen DNeasy Blood and Tissue Kit was used for genomic DNA isolation. The investigation overall reported the following: When repertoire turnover was taken into account, detection of donor-reactive sequences was significantly reduced in 7 of 8 subjects for CD4 and in 8 of 8 subjects for CD8. In two subjects, low numbers of available donor cells limited the measurable donor-reactive repertoire. Conclusions were preliminary, limited by small, heterogeneous patient numbers and non-standardized post-transplant time points. Circulating donor-reactive CD4 TCRbeta sequences fell significantly post-transplant in most of the 8 subjects, irrespective of tolerance or HCV status. Donor-reactive sequences decreased more than third party-reactive sequences, which suggests partial antigen-specific deletion that was not related to withdrawal success. Since no allograft tissue specimens were available, donor-reactive T cells may have migrated into the graft instead of being deleted.

High-throughput TCRbeta CDR3 sequencing of frozen genomic DNA was performed by immunoSEQ, including PCR amplification, mapping, bias correction and internal controls. The original methods were these. Only productive rearrangements were retained, and each unique TCRbeta sequence was defined by its CDR3 nucleotide sequence together with its V and J gene. A sequence counted as donor-reactive only if the sequence showed at least 5-fold expansion in CFSE-low cells compared with unstimulated pre-transplant cells and had a frequency of at least 0.01%. Per-subject minimum frequency thresholds, based on the lowest-template unstimulated sample, ensured at least 90% detection power. Jensen-Shannon divergence between the top 1000 TCRbeta sequences post-transplant and pre-transplant was used to measure repertoire turnover. Changes in detection of donor-reactive sequences were assessed with two-sided Fisher's exact tests. The clones in this table, taken by TCRdb from immuneACCESS, are in-frame only. Not every clone is retained; where verified, under half of the shortfall comes from an unresolved V gene, and the cause of the rest is unknown. The D gene and trimming were derived from the DNA, and the V and J assignments and clone size from that table. Within this sample are 50,000 to 60,000 clones, with over 60% of them counted one time only. The top ten clones comprise around 9.1% of the sample.

The clonotype comes from a human patient who received a liver transplant. Following a transplant, some T cells may be graft donor cells, not patient cells. The sequence links TRBV6-5 to TRBJ2-2; TRBD1 is perhaps the D gene, given 5 matching bases. The material sequenced was CD4+ T cells from blood, taken at the 22-month timepoint. This receptor has the CDR3 CASSPDRNTGELFF. The bases read TGTGCCAGCAGCCCCGACAGAAACACCGGGGAGCTGTTTTTT.